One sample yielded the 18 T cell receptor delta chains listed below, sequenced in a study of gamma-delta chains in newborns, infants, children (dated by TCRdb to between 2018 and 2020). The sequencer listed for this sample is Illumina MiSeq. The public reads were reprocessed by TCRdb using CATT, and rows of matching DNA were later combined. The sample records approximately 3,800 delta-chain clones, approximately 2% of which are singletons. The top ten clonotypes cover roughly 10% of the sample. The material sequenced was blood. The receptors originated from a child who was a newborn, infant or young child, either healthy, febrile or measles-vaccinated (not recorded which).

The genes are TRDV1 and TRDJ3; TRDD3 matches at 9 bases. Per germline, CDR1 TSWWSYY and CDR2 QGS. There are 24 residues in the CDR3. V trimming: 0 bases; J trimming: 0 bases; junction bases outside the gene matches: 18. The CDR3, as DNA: TGTGCTCTTGGGGAACTTCCTACTCCTGCTTACTGGGGGACGAGCTCCTGGGACACCCGACAGATGTTTTTC. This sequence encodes CALGELPTPAYWGTSSWDTRQMFF.

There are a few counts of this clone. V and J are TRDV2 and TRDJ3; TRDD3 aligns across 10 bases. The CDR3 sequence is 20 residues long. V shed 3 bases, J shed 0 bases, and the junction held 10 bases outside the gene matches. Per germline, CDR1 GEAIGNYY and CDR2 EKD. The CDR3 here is CACDSVLGDSSSWDTRQMFF. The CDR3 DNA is TGTGCCTGTGACTCCGTACTGGGGGATTCAAGCTCCTGGGACACCCGACAGATGTTTTTC.

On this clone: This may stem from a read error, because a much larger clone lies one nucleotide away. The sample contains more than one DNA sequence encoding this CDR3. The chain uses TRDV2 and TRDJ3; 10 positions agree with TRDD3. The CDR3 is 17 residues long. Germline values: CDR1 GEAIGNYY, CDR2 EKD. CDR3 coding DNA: TGCGCCTGTGACAATGGGGGATACTACGGGGACACCCGACAGATGTTTTTC. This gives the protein CACDNGGYYGDTRQMFF.

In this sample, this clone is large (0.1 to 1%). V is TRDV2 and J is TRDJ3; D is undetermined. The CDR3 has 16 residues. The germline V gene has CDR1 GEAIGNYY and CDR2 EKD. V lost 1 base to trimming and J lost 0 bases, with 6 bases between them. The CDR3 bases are TGTGCCTGTGACACGACCAGCTCCTGGGACACCCGACAGATGTTTTTC. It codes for CACDTTSSWDTRQMFF.

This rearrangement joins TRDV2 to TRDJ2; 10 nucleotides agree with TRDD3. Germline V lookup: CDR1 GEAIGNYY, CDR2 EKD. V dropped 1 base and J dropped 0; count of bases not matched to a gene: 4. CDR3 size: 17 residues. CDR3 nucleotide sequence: TGTGCCTGTGACACACTGGGGGATCGGGCTTTGACAGCACAACTCTTCTTT. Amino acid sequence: CACDTLGDRALTAQLFF.

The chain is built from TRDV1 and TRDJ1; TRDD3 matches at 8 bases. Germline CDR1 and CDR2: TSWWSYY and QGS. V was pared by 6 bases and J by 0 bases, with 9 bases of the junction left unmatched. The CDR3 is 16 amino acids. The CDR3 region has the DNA TGTGCTCTTGGAGAGTACTGGGGGTCTAACACCGATAAACTCATCTTT. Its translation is CALGEYWGSNTDKLIF.

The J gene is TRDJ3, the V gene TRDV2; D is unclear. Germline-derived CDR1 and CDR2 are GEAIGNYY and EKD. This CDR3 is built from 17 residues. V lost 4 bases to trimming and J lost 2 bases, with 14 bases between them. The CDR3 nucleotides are TGTGCCTGTGATACATTACTGTCACCCTGGGACACCCGACAGATGTTTTTC. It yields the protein CACDTLLSPWDTRQMFF.

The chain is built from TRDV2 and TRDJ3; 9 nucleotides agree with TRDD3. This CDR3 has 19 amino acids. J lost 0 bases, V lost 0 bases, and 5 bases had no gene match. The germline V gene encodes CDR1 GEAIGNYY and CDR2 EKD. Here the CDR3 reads CACDTVLGDPSWDTRQMFF. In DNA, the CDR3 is TGTGCCTGTGACACCGTACTGGGGGACCCCTCCTGGGACACCCGACAGATGTTTTTC.

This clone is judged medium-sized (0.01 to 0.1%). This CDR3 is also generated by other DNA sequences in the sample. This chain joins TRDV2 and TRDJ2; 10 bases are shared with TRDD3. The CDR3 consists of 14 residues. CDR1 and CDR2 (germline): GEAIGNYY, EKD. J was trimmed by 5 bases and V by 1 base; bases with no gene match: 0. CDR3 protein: CACDTLGDTAQLFF. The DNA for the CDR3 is TGTGCCTGTGACACACTGGGGGATACAGCACAACTCTTCTTT.

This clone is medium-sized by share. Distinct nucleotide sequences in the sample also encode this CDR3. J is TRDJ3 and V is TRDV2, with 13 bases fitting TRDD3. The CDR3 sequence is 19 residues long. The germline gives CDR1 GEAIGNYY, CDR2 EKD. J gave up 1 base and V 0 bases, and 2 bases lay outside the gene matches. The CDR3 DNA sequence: TGTGCCTGTGACACCGTACTGGGGGATACGTCCTGGGACACCCGACAGATGTTTTTC. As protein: CACDTVLGDTSWDTRQMFF.

CDR3 residues: CACDPMGDTWDTRQMFF. The CDR3 DNA sequence: TGTGCCTGTGATCCAATGGGGGATACCTGGGACACCCGACAGATGTTTTTC. The V call is TRDV2, the J call TRDJ3; TRDD3 aligns across 9 bases. In germline, CDR1 is GEAIGNYY, CDR2 EKD. The CDR3 is 17 amino acids. V lost 4 bases and J lost 2; bases outside the gene matches: 5.

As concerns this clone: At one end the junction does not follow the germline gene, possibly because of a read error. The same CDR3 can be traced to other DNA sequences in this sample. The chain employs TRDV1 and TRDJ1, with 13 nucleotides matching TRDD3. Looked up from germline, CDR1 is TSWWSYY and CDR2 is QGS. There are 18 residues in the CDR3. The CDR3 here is CALGYWGIRVRGTDKLIF. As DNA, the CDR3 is TGCGCTCTTGGTTACTGGGGGATACGGGTGCGGGGCACCGATAAACTCATCTTT.

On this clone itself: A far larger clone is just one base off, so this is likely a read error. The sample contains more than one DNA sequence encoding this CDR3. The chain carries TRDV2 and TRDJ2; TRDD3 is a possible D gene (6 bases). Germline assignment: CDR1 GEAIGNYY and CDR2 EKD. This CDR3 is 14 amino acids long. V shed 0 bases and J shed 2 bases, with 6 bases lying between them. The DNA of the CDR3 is TGTGCCTGTGACACCTGGGGGTTGACAGCACAACTCTTCTTT. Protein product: CACDTWGLTAQLFF.

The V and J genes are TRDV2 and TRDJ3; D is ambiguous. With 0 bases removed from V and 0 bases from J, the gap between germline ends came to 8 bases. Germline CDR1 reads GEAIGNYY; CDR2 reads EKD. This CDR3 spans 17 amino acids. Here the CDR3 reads CACDTWASSWDTRQMFF. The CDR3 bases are TGTGCCTGTGACACCTGGGCCAGCTCCTGGGACACCCGACAGATGTTTTTC.

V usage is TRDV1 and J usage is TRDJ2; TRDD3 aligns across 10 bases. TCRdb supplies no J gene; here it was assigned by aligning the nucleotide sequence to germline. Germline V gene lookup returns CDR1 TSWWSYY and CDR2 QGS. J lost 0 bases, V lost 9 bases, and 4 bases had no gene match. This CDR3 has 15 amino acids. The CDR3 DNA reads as TGTGCTCTCCTTACTGGGGGATCTTTGACAGCACAACTCTTCTTT. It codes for CALLTGGSLTAQLFF.

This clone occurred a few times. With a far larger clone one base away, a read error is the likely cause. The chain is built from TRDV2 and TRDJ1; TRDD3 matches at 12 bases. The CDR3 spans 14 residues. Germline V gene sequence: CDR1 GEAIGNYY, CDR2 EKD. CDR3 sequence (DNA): TGTGCCTGTGACGTACTGGGGGATACCGATAAACACATCTTT. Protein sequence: CACDVLGDTDKHIF.

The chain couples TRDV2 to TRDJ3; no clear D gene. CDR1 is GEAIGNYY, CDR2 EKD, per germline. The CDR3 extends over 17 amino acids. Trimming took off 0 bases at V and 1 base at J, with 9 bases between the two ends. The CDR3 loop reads CACDTVTRSWDTRQMFF. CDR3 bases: TGTGCCTGTGACACCGTAACGCGGTCCTGGGACACCCGACAGATGTTTTTC.

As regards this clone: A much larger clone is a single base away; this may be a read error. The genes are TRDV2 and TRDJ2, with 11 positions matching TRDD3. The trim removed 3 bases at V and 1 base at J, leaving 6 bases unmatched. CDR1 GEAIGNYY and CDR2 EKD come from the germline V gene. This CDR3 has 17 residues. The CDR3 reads CACDPLGDTYLTAQLFF. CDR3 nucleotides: TGTGCCTGTGACCCCTTGGGGGATACGTATTTGACAGCACAACTCTTCTTT.